What follows are 14 T cell receptor beta chains derived from one specimen sequenced in a study of T cells after yellow fever vaccination. In TCRdb, the 5' RACE reads were re-called with MiXCR into one record per CDR3 protein. This sample carries about 500,000 distinct CDR3 sequences, about a sixth of them seen once, and the ten largest clones take around a sixth. The sequencing used PBMCs, collected about 5 days after the first yellow fever vaccination. All receptors derive from a man aged 18 to 35 who received the YFV17D yellow fever vaccine.

This clonotype came up a few times. The chain carries TRBV5-1 and TRBJ2-7; maybe TRBD2 (6 bases). The CDR3 sequence is 14 residues long. The V gene lost 0 bases and the J gene lost 5 bases, with 12 bases spanning the gap. Germline lookup yields CDR1 SGHRS and CDR2 YFSETQ. This chain's CDR3 is CASSLGGVVHEQYF. As DNA, the CDR3 is TGCGCCAGCAGCTTGGGCGGGGTCGTTCACGAGCAGTACTTC.

This clonotype appeared once. The chain combines TRBV5-6 with TRBJ2-3, with a tentative D call TRBD2 (7 bases). This CDR3 spans 15 amino acids. CDR1 and CDR2 from the germline V gene are SGHDT and YYEEEE. V gave up 7 bases and J gave up 3 bases, with 18 bases separating them. CDR3: CASVPGGVLTDTQYF. The CDR3 bases are TGTGCCAGCGTCCCGGGGGGCGTGTTAACAGATACGCAGTATTTT.

The rearrangement links TRBV7-2 to TRBJ1-3, with D uncertain. With 7 bases removed from V and 4 bases from J, the gap between germline ends came to 11 bases. The CDR3 sequence is 13 residues long. Per the germline V gene, CDR1 is SGHTA and CDR2 is FQGNSA. In DNA form, the CDR3 reads TGTGCCAGCACCTCGCAGCAGGGAAACACCATATATTTT. It is translated as CASTSQQGNTIYF.

The chain recombines TRBV21-1 with TRBJ1-6; the tabulated D call, TRBD1, remains unverified against the DNA. TRBV21-1 is labeled a pseudogene. This CDR3 is 20 amino acids long. The CDR3 reads CASSKTLDRVVSSYNSPLHF. The CDR3 DNA sequence: TGTGCCAGCAGCAAAACCCTAGACAGGGTGGTGAGCTCCTATAATTCACCCCTCCACTTT.

This chain links TRBV5-1 with TRBJ1-4, with D possibly matching TRBD1 (6 bases). V was trimmed by 0 bases and J by 1 base, leaving 10 bases between them. There are 16 residues in the CDR3. Germline V lookup: CDR1 SGHRS, CDR2 YFSETQ. CDR3 DNA sequence: TGCGCCAGCAGCTTGGGGGGGGCAGGAACTAATGAAAAACTGTTTTTT. Protein product: CASSLGGAGTNEKLFF.

This clonotype was seen at least ten times. A junction end diverges from the germline sequence, so it may reflect a read error. The chain employs TRBV5-1 and TRBJ1-5; TRBD1 might be the D (5 bases). CDR1 SGHRS and CDR2 YFSETQ come from the germline V gene. This CDR3 comprises 15 residues. CDR3 nucleotide sequence: TGTGCCAGCAGCCTAGGGACGGATAGCAATCAGCCCCAGCATTTT. Its translation: CASSLGTDSNQPQHF.

The V gene is TRBV27, the J gene TRBJ2-3; 11 bases are a match to TRBD2. Germline trimming cut 6 bases from V and 2 bases from J; bases unmatched to any gene: 10. The CDR3 is made up of 17 amino acids. The germline gives CDR1 MNHEY, CDR2 SMNVEV (reference sequence). The CDR3 bases are TGTGCCAGCAGCTTCCTCGGACTAGCGGGCGTCACAGATACGCAGTATTTT. Protein sequence: CASSFLGLAGVTDTQYF.

In this sample, this clonotype turned up a few times. This sequence joins TRBV6-1 and TRBJ1-1, with 7 bases lining up with TRBD1. The CDR3 covers 14 residues. V was pared by 6 bases and J by 4 bases, with 8 bases of the junction left unmatched. From germline, CDR1 is MNHNS and CDR2 SASEGT. The CDR3 sequence is CASRGGGAGTEAFF. CDR3 coding DNA: TGTGCCAGCAGGGGAGGGGGCGCGGGCACTGAAGCTTTCTTT.

CDR3 residues: CASSLGFSASSYNEQFF. CDR3 coding DNA: TGTGCCAGCAGCTTAGGGTTTTCCGCGAGCTCCTACAATGAGCAGTTCTTC. The chain has TRBV7-6 and TRBJ2-1; D call uncertain. CDR1 is SGHVS, CDR2 FNYEAQ, per germline. This CDR3 has 17 amino acids. Trimming took off 1 base at V and 0 bases at J, with 13 bases between the two ends.

The rearrangement links TRBV11-2 to TRBJ2-6; the D gene is possibly TRBD1 (5 bases). V was cut by 6 bases and J by 0 bases, with 12 bases left in between. From germline, CDR1 is SGHAT and CDR2 FQNNGV. This CDR3 contains 16 residues. In nucleotides, the CDR3 is TGTGCCAGCAGTTCTACCAGGGCCTCTGGGGCCAACGTCCTGACTTTC. The encoded protein is CASSSTRASGANVLTF.

Only a few counts were recorded for this clonotype. The chain joins TRBV6-2 or TRBV6-3 to TRBJ2-3; D call uncertain. The CDR3 loop spans 15 amino acids. Trimming took off 2 bases at V and 7 bases at J, with 16 bases between the two ends. Germline V gene lookup returns CDR1 MNHEY and CDR2 SVGEGT. This CDR3 reads CASSYKVGNVNTQYF. CDR3 DNA: TGTGCCAGCAGTTACAAGGTCGGAAACGTTAATACGCAGTATTTT.

The CDR3 loop reads CASRTTGIYGYTF. DNA of the CDR3: TGTGCCAGCAGGACCACAGGGATCTATGGCTACACCTTC. This chain joins TRBV6-1 and TRBJ1-2, with D possibly matching TRBD1 (6 bases). The germline V gene encodes CDR1 MNHNS and CDR2 SASEGT. V was trimmed by 6 bases and J by 4 bases, leaving 12 bases between them. The CDR3 totals 13 residues.

The rearrangement uses TRBV6-4 and TRBJ1-3; perhaps TRBD1 as D (5 bases). V gave up 7 bases and J gave up 0 bases, with 16 bases separating them. Germline CDR1 MRHNA, CDR2 SNTAGT. The CDR3 is made up of 16 amino acids. Here the CDR3 reads CASIGWSDSSGNTIYF. For the CDR3, the DNA is TGTGCCAGCATCGGATGGAGTGACAGCTCTGGAAACACCATATATTTT.

This clonotype was seen a handful of times. The chain carries TRBV5-1 and TRBJ2-1, with D possibly TRBD2 on 6 matching bases. V dropped 0 bases and J dropped 5 bases, with 12 bases sitting between them. Germline values: CDR1 SGHRS, CDR2 YFSETQ. CDR3 length equals 15 residues. The CDR3 spells CASSLGSGSDNEQFF. As DNA, the CDR3 is TGCGCCAGCAGCTTGGGGTCCGGGAGCGACAATGAGCAGTTCTTC.